The 6 T cell receptor beta chains below were found in one sample sequenced in a study of blood T cell repertoires in COVID-19 (dated by TCRdb to 2019 to 2021). Library prep was done by the immunoSEQ multiplex PCR assay. What TCRdb holds here is the immuneACCESS table cut down to in-frame rearrangements. Part of the clones is not present; checked against another copy, under half of the missing clones reflect an unresolved V gene, and the others are unexplained. This sample has almost 55,000 clones in its table, and around 90% of those were observed once. The biggest ten clones account for approximately 8% of the sample. Material: peripheral blood. These receptors were obtained from a man aged 45-60 years with active COVID-19.

This CDR3 reads CASRFLQGANYGYTF. The CDR3 region has the DNA TGTGCCAGCAGATTCTTACAGGGGGCGAACTATGGCTACACCTTC. The chain links TRBV6-4 to TRBJ1-2; 9 nucleotides agree with TRBD1. V lost 6 bases and J lost 2; bases outside the gene matches: 7. Per germline, CDR1 MRHNA and CDR2 SNTAGT. This CDR3 has 15 amino acids.

V is TRBV1 and J is TRBJ2-5; the table assigns TRBD2, which was not confirmed against the DNA. TRBV1 is a known pseudogene. This CDR3 has 19 residues. CDR3 in amino acids: CTSSLPPQRDRMGQETQYF. As DNA, the CDR3 is TGCACCAGCAGCCTGCCCCCCCAGCGGGACCGAATGGGCCAAGAGACCCAGTACTTC.

This clone has just a few counts. The chain employs TRBV30 and TRBJ1-3; D perhaps matches TRBD1 (5 bases). There are 16 residues in the CDR3. The V end was cut by 1 base, the J end by 3 bases, with 16 bases between. CDR1 and CDR2 (germline): GTSNPN, SVGIG (reference sequence). CDR3 DNA sequence: TGTGCCTGGAGTGGGGGCCAGGATTTCCGTGGAAACACCATATATTTT. It specifies CAWSGGQDFRGNTIYF.

This chain connects TRBV18 to TRBJ2-6; 16 bases are a match to TRBD2. CDR1 and CDR2 (germline): KGHSH, LQKENI. The CDR3 has 22 amino acids. V lost 0 bases and J lost 1; bases outside the gene matches: 9. CDR3 loop: CASSPPGLAGGLPDSGANVLTF. The CDR3 DNA sequence: TGTGCCAGCTCACCACCGGGACTAGCGGGAGGGCTACCCGATTCTGGGGCCAACGTCCTGACTTTC.

The chain joins TRBV3-1 (or the pseudogene TRBV3-2) to TRBJ2-4; D is uncertain. CDR3 length equals 16 residues. CDR1 LGHDT and CDR2 YNNKEL come from the germline V gene (reference sequence). V gave up 0 bases and J gave up 0 bases, with 9 bases separating them. Here the CDR3 reads CASSQDSWLAKNIQYF. In DNA, the CDR3 is TGTGCCAGCAGCCAAGATTCCTGGCTAGCCAAAAACATTCAGTACTTC.

The V call is TRBV5-1, the J call TRBJ1-1; 10 bases fit TRBD1. The CDR3 spans 16 residues. Germline trimming cut 4 bases from V and 5 bases from J; bases unmatched to any gene: 11. CDR1 SGHRS and CDR2 YFSETQ come from the germline V gene. In DNA form, the CDR3 reads TGCGCCAGCAGCACCGGACAGGGGGGAAGTTGGACTGAAGCTTTCTTT. Translation gives CASSTGQGGSWTEAFF. The complete variable domain, with remaining parts taken from reference TRBV5-1 and TRBJ1-1, reads KAGVTQTPRYLIKTRGQQVTLSCSPISGHRSVSWYQQTPGQGLQFLFEYFSETQRNKGNFPGRFSGRQFSNSRSEMNVSTLELGDSALYLCASSTGQGGSWTEAFFGQGTRLTVV.